The source of this T cell receptor beta chain is a study of PD-1 blockade in mismatch repair-deficient tumors. Concerning this clone itself: As yet, its antigen is unknown.

The CDR3 is 17 residues long. With 1 base clipped from V and 3 bases from J, the junction kept 2 bases outside the gene matches. From germline, CDR1 is SGDLS and CDR2 YYNGEE. Mismatch repair deficiency was confirmed in all patients, by PCR or immunohistochemistry. TCRs were sequenced from a few patients responding to pembrolizumab. Whole-study findings and limits: Tumor-resident clones, often absent from pretreatment blood, expanded after pembrolizumab and then contracted.

TCRdb keeps only in-frame clones here, not all; method: immunoSEQ multiplex PCR. The top ten hold less than 5.5% of the sample, which has over 100,000 clones, over 60% seen once. This sequence joins TRBV9 and TRBJ2-2; 14 positions agree with TRBD2. The TCR sequence derives from an adult with mismatch repair-deficient cancer. Here the sequenced sample was peripheral blood, taken roughly 13 months after starting pembrolizumab. The CDR3 protein is CASSVPGLAGDTGELFF. CDR3 bases: TGTGCCAGCAGCGTACCGGGACTAGCGGGAGACACCGGGGAGCTGTTTTTT. The full variable domain, in which reference TRBV9 and TRBJ2-2 provide the parts outside the CDR3, is DSGVTQTPKHLITATGQRVTLRCSPRSGDLSVYWYQQSLDQGLQFLIQYYNGEERAKGNILERFSAQQFPDLHSELNLSSLELGDSALYFCASSVPGLAGDTGELFFGEGSRLTVL.